The present T cell receptor (beta chain) was sequenced within a study of cytomegalovirus exposure and HLA in healthy donors (dated 2017 in TCRdb). With regard to the full study: An earlier analysis of some 620 of the donors reported approximately 300 Gb of sequence data and 117 million unique TCR beta sequences obtained from about 200 million T cells. An early release covering approximately 600 HLA-typed donors comprised about 300 gigabases of sequencing data and around 80 million unique TCR sequences. Of the roughly 400 genotyped donors, 81% were placed in the genetic ancestry cluster associated with self-reported Caucasian donors. The study aimed to test whether signatures of past pathogen exposure could be identified by cataloging public T cell receptors. The study used immunosequencing to profile the T cell repertoires of 600 to 850 subjects and linked those repertoires to cytomegalovirus serostatus. A separate validation cohort of more than 100 different subjects was used in addition to the 666-subject first cohort. To predict cytomegalovirus infection status, the study brought together high-throughput TCR immunosequencing, statistical association of individual TCRs with disease status, and machine learning. A later analysis re-analyzed previously published TCR beta repertoires from 650 to 800 donors and added high-resolution HLA genotyping to study TCR occurrence patterns. Rather than using new phenotypic data, the later analysis identified candidate immune exposures from TCR beta sequences and from how often those sequences occurred across donors. An earlier analysis of a few hundred of the donors applied high-throughput TCR beta sequencing to assess whether each TCR beta V gene segment acted as functional or pseudogenic. Donor age, sex, ethnicity and CMV serostatus were collected together with the repertoire data. Genome-wide SNP genotypes for about 60% of the 666 donors were used in a later genetic analysis, which treated that subset as a discovery cohort. Every discovery cohort repertoire had been produced on one sequencing platform. HLA typing included class I and class II loci at four-digit resolution. Typing coverage varied by locus: about 629-640 donors for A, B, C, DRB1 and DQB1; some 520 for DQA1; approximately 570 for DPA1; under 490 for DPB1. Because of strong linkage in the cohort, 4 to 6 DR-DQ haplotypes were treated as single units for association and clustering. Among some 410 genotyped donors of the cohort, an average of roughly 240,000 unique TCR beta nucleotide sequences were sequenced per donor, around a sixth of them non-productive. The paper's findings and limits, for the study overall: A total of 150 to 200 TCR beta chains were listed by the study as associated with cytomegalovirus. A further reported finding was that TCR beta sequences accurately predicted the HLA-A and HLA-B alleles for most subjects in the first cohort. Across donors, most TCR sequences were observed very rarely, whereas some public TCRs were present in many individuals. A later analysis found that most CMV-associated TCR beta chains appeared HLA-restricted, with HLA associations seemingly driven largely by CMV exposure. In an earlier analysis of over 550 of the donors, most TCR beta V segments were observed in productive rearrangements about 87% or about 30% of the time, broadly matching IMGT annotations. Assigning TCR associations to individual alleles was difficult when HLA alleles, especially DR and DQ, strongly co-occurred. According to a later analysis, parvovirus B19, influenza, CMV and Epstein-Barr virus appeared linked to several top co-occurrence clusters. At a false discovery rate of 0.05, a later analysis linked around 15,000 TCR beta sequences to specific HLA alleles. Immune exposure information for the cohort was limited to CMV serostatus. The classifier was reported to diagnose cytomegalovirus status with high specificity and sensitivity in both the original cohort and the validation cohort. Because counts were too low, roughly 16 rarely observed V segments, including chromosome 9 orphons, were left out of the earlier analysis of 587 of the donors. An association between a missense DCLRE1C variant and V-gene and J-gene trimming of TCR beta chains was found in a later genetic analysis and replicated in an independent cohort. Because HLA typing was missing for some donors at each locus, association tests included only the typed subset. In a later analysis, HLA-associated TCR beta chains showed more clonal expansion and lower generation probabilities than non-associated chains that were equally common. This cohort had only TCR beta chains sequenced, and the lack of alpha or paired-chain data limited which features could be detected. The 87-base-pair reads could not distinguish some IMGT-functional V segments, including TRBV6-2 and TRBV6-3, so those segments were excluded. The sequencing pipeline was judged likely to have produced a cluster of highly shared sequence variants as a technical artifact. A few of the identified cytomegalovirus-associated TCR beta chains were confirmed in vitro to be specific for cytomegalovirus antigens. It was suggested by the authors that the approach could potentially be generalized to other disease states and immunological phenotypes. According to a later genetic analysis, donors in an Asian-associated ancestry cluster had fewer N-insertions in productive TCRs than the approximately 630-donor mean. In a later analysis, TCR association rates were found to vary across HLA loci, with the most associated TCRs seen for DRB1 alleles and the fewest for HLA-C alleles. The presence/absence analyses assumed that sequencing depth was roughly uniform across donors, and that assumption may not be true. Linkage disequilibrium might explain the correlated functional status among segregating V segments, but an unknown experimental factor could not be ruled out.

In total, roughly 670 healthy bone marrow donors made up the cohort. Cohort members were all nominally healthy when sampled, although unrecorded immune exposures were likely present. The donor tested CMV seropositive, placing the donor among the approximately 290 seropositive members of the cohort. A peripheral blood sample was collected from each donor, and TCR beta sequencing was performed on peripheral blood mononuclear cells. The Qiagen DNeasy Blood Extraction Kit was used to extract genomic DNA from the blood cell samples. Library preparation employed the immunoSEQ multiplex PCR assay. For the multiplex PCR, a mixture combining 60 forward primers for TCR Vbeta segments and 13 reverse primers for TCR Jbeta segments was used. Amplification of the CDR3 region of rearranged TCR beta genes was performed with a multiplex PCR assay on genomic DNA. The amplified TCR beta libraries were sequenced on the Illumina HiSeq System as 87-base-pair reads. As for the original processing: A later analysis counted about 80 million unique TCR beta chains across the 666 repertoires, and 10 million to 12 million of these chains were shared by at least two donors. Raw reads were error-corrected and collapsed into unique sequences by a nearest-neighbor algorithm in which closely related sequences were merged to remove PCR and sequencing errors. Alignment of CDR3 sequences to IMGT reference sequences was used to assign V, D and J gene segments. For a sequence to be retained, a match of at least six nucleotides was required to both a V gene segment and a J gene segment. A rearrangement was called productive if the CDR3 had no stop codons and remained in frame with V and J, and every other rearrangement was called non-productive. Following IMGT convention, CDR3 was defined as the stretch from the second conserved V-encoded cysteine up to the conserved J-encoded phenylalanine. In an earlier analysis of more than 550 of the donors, sequences lacking an unambiguous match to a single V gene segment were excluded. In an earlier analysis of 450 to 750 of the donors, a V segment was called functional when productive rearrangements were above 56.7%, and segregating when the standard deviation between donors exceeded 5%. A statistical classification framework was built to diagnose cytomegalovirus status from the catalog of TCR beta chain sequences. In a later analysis, V and J genes were assigned by comparing TCR nucleotide sequences against IMGT/GENE-DB human TR gene sequences. The TCRdist pipeline was used in a later analysis to assign CDR3 sequences and most-parsimonious VDJ recombination scenarios. In a later analysis, each TCR beta chain was defined by its CDR3 amino acid sequence together with its V-gene family, and reads lacking a unique V-gene family were excluded. To address suspected cross-contamination and a sequencing artifact, a later analysis removed under 600 highly shared, low-generation-probability nucleotide sequences. In a later analysis, a clonal expansion index was calculated for each public chain from normalized within-repertoire ranks of inferred template counts. Generation probabilities in a later analysis came from a VDJ recombination model fitted to out-of-frame rearrangements, and those results were checked against IGoR. A later analysis scored TCR-TCR, TCR-HLA and TCR-CMV co-occurrence with hypergeometric tests, applying a repertoire-size bias correction to TCR pairs. To estimate false discovery rates, a later analysis permuted the HLA or CMV assignments 20 times. In a later analysis, co-occurring TCRs were grouped using DBSCAN, and TCRdist sequence similarity was added for clustering within HLA-allele-positive subsets. For co-occurrence clustering, repertoires with fewer than 30,000 or more than 120,000 public chains were excluded, along with four or five repertoires with anomalous nucleotide sharing. The clones in this table, taken by TCRdb from immuneACCESS, are in-frame only. Not every clone is retained; where verified, under half of the shortfall comes from an unresolved V gene, and the cause of the rest is unknown. The V and J calls and clone size come from that table; D and trimming were worked out from the DNA. This sample comprises approximately 77,000 clones, more than 60% of them detected only once. The ten top clones hold 9% to 14% of the sample.

This clone appeared a few times. Which antigen it targets is not known. Nothing much larger sits one base from this clone, and base qualities are not available. In the germline V gene (reference sequence), CDR1 corresponds to MNHEY and CDR2 to SMNVEV. From the cysteine through the phenylalanine, the CDR3 covers 15 amino acids. Only the CDR3 DNA is retained, 45 bases long and in frame from the first base. The germline ends are 8 bases apart after V is trimmed by 2 bases and J by 0 bases. Sequencing used PBMCs. The rearrangement combines TRBV27 with TRBJ1-5; the best D guess is TRBD1, with 5 bases matching. This TCR was sampled from a male donor in good health and CMV-seropositive. The CDR3 region: CASSLVDNSNQPQHF. The DNA sequence is as follows: TGTGCCAGCAGTTTAGTGGACAATAGCAATCAGCCCCAGCATTTT.